The rows below give T cell receptor beta chains drawn from one sample of a study of blood T cell repertoires in COVID-19. The data were produced by immunoSEQ multiplex PCR, yet TCRdb's version contains in-frame clones alone and is incomplete. The sample lists about 270,000 clones; around 90% were seen once. Sequencing was carried out using PBMCs or T cells enriched from blood (not recorded which). These TCRs come from a woman aged 30 to 39 with acute COVID-19. Both conserved end residues are part of each CDR3.

TRBJ1-1	TRBV15	CATSRDKGFGGMNTEAFF
TRBJ2-5	TRBV28	CASGNRLAGGSETQYF
TRBJ2-7	TRBV2	CASSDPGQGGYEQYF
TRBJ2-7	TRBV7-9	CASSFGGRADEQYF
TRBJ2-3	TRBV28	CASRRDTQYF
TRBJ1-6	TRBV4-3	CASSQEGTGINNSPLHF
TRBJ2-3	TRBV11-3	CASSSAGQGSDTQYF
TRBJ2-1	TRBV19	CASSPVTYNEQFF
TRBJ1-1	TRBV5-6	CASSSDRGAMNTEAFF
TRBJ1-6	TRBV30	CAWKDGRDGSPLHF
TRBJ2-3	TRBV7-2	CASSLGVGGLTDTQYF
TRBJ2-7	TRBV13	CASSLGQGGEQYF
TRBJ1-2	TRBV19	CASSMGQVNYGYTF
TRBJ2-2	TRBV5-6	CASSFLAVAVANTGELFF
TRBJ2-1	TRBV19	CASSPGTSLLNEQFF
TRBJ2-2	TRBV19	CASRTSGRGGELFF
TRBJ2-7	TRBV7-8	CASSPEAGEFYEQYF
TRBJ2-7	TRBV12-3/TRBV12-4	CASRGTGDYEQYF
TRBJ1-1	TRBV5-6	CASSLYFNARDTEAFF
TRBJ1-1	TRBV7-9	CASSLTTAVNEAFF
TRBJ2-5	TRBV2	CASRPHLTGGQGETQYF
TRBJ2-7	TRBV27	CASSLRDRGRGYEQYF
TRBJ2-7	TRBV29-1	CSVERLEGAEQYF
TRBJ2-7	TRBV2	CASIGLAGGGNEQYF
TRBJ2-1	TRBV21-1	CASTPPSNEQFF
TRBJ1-1	TRBV6-2/TRBV6-3	CASSWDREAFF
TRBJ2-3	TRBV7-9	CASRLRQGGISTDTQYF
TRBJ1-1	TRBV5-5	CASSSGQKNTEAFF
TRBJ2-1	TRBV7-2	CASSLEAQTGNEQFF
TRBJ2-2	TRBV5-4	CASSPLGDSGELFF
TRBJ2-7	TRBV28	CASSPGTGKVLAGALYEQYF
TRBJ1-2	TRBV6-1	CASSGTNRGSSYGYTF
TRBJ1-1	TRBV19	CASSRRRDSTEAFF
TRBJ1-5	TRBV28	CASSSGGGYQPQHF
TRBJ2-7	TRBV5-4	CASSPGGLAPTGYGYEQYF
TRBJ2-7	TRBV4-2	CASSQPGDRGYEQYF
TRBJ2-7	TRBV6-5	CASSYSLVSSYEQYF
TRBJ2-1	TRBV24-1	CATSDLAGVWEGEQFF
TRBJ2-3	TRBV5-1	CASSPPTSGKADTQYF
TRBJ1-2	TRBV24-1	CATSDLRQDYGYTF
TRBJ2-7	TRBV28	CASSFSGPSYEQYF
TRBJ1-4	TRBV5-5	CASSATGLSNEKLFF